A selection of T cell receptor beta chains follows, all from one sample in a study of regulatory T cells in long-lasting Graves disease. Via MiXCR, TCRdb re-called the multiplex PCR reads, giving one row per CDR3 protein. The sample shows a few hundred thousand distinct CDR3 sequences, 23% of them seen only once. The input for sequencing was peripheral blood mononuclear cells (PBMCs), taken when the disease was refractory, from a patient treated with antithyroid drugs. The receptors were gathered from a female donor with Graves disease. The CDR3 runs from the conserved cysteine through the conserved F or W. The D gene is left open where the match is weak. A row's size may be missing; if present it is once, few, many or a size class.

CDR3aa,CDR3nt,d_gene,j_gene,v_gene,abundance
CASSQDRASGSYEQYF,TGTGCCAGCAGCCAAGATCGGGCTAGCGGGAGTTACGAGCAGTACTTC,TRBD2,TRBJ2-7,TRBV4-1,.
CASRLIAGPRPYEQYF,TGTGCCAGCAGATTAATAGCGGGACCTCGACCGTACGAGCAGTACTTC,TRBD2,TRBJ2-7,TRBV6-1,many
CAWSVSPYNEQFF,TGTGCCTGGAGTGTGTCCCCCTACAATGAGCAGTTCTTC,.,TRBJ2-1,TRBV30,.
CASRRGTSGVRAKNIQYF,TGTGCCAGCAGAAGAGGGACTAGCGGGGTCAGAGCCAAAAACATTCAGTACTTC,TRBD2,TRBJ2-4,TRBV28,many
CASSVRDRGPDEQYF,TGTGCCAGTAGTGTCCGGGACAGGGGACCCGACGAGCAGTACTTC,TRBD1,TRBJ2-7,TRBV19,.
CATQERDPRVGAKNIQYF,TGTGCCACCCAAGAGAGGGATCCCAGAGTGGGTGCCAAAAACATTCAGTACTTC,.,TRBJ2-4,TRBV15,few
CSARDPRETEAFF,TGCAGTGCTAGAGACCCCAGGGAAACTGAAGCTTTCTTT,.,TRBJ1-1,TRBV20-1,.
CASRPSGRENGEQYF,TGTGCCAGCAGACCTAGCGGGAGGGAAAATGGCGAGCAGTACTTC,TRBD2,TRBJ2-7,TRBV28,many
CSVRGQGVGYGYTF,TGCAGCGTTCGAGGACAGGGCGTCGGCTATGGCTACACCTTC,TRBD1,TRBJ1-2,TRBV29-1,many
CASSEGGANQPQHF,TGTGCCAGCAGCGAGGGAGGGGCTAATCAGCCCCAGCATTTT,.,TRBJ1-5,TRBV9,.
CAWRGTRGYTF,TGTGCCTGGAGAGGTACAAGGGGCTACACCTTC,.,TRBJ1-2,TRBV30,few
CASSKQGLREQYF,TGTGCCAGCTCAAAACAGGGACTTCGGGAGCAGTACTTC,.,TRBJ2-7,TRBV18,few
CAWSLTGQGSLAFF,TGTGCCTGGAGCCTAACGGGACAGGGGTCTTTGGCTTTCTTT,TRBD1,TRBJ1-1,TRBV30,many
CATGQGTDTQYF,TGTGCCACGGGACAGGGAACAGATACGCAGTATTTT,TRBD1,TRBJ2-3,TRBV6-1,.
CASTPEWGQYNSPLHF,TGTGCCAGCACCCCCGAGTGGGGACAGTATAATTCACCCCTCCACTTT,TRBD1,TRBJ1-6,TRBV28,few
CASSPIPSSGGSYEQYF,TGTGCCAGCAGCCCCATTCCATCTAGCGGGGGTTCCTACGAGCAGTACTTC,TRBD2,TRBJ2-7,TRBV7-9,few
CASSFVGGGGYTF,TGTGCCAGCAGTTTTGTAGGAGGCGGTGGCTACACCTTC,.,TRBJ1-2,TRBV28,many
CASSSQGSRDGYTF,TGTGCCAGCAGCTCACAGGGGAGTAGGGATGGCTACACCTTC,TRBD1,TRBJ1-2,TRBV7-2,.
CASSQSSPGELFF,TGTGCCAGCAGCCAATCTTCTCCCGGGGAGCTGTTTTTT,.,TRBJ2-2,TRBV3-1,.
CAWSTNGEGVEQYF,TGTGCCTGGAGCACGAACGGGGAAGGGGTCGAGCAGTACTTC,.,TRBJ2-7,TRBV30,few
CSVEGTATNEKLFF,TGCAGCGTTGAAGGGACAGCAACTAATGAAAAACTGTTTTTT,.,TRBJ1-4,TRBV29-1,many
CTSSQVMVGEQYF,TGTACCAGCAGCCAAGTAATGGTTGGCGAGCAGTACTTC,.,TRBJ2-7,TRBV14,.
CSARATSMGQPQHF,TGCAGTGCTAGGGCAACGTCCATGGGTCAGCCCCAGCATTTT,.,TRBJ1-5,TRBV20-1,.
CASSLGGGREAFF,TGTGCCAGCAGCTTAGGGGGGGGGAGAGAAGCTTTCTTT,.,TRBJ1-1,TRBV7-3,many
CASKKGGNQPQHF,TGTGCCAGCAAGAAGGGTGGCAATCAGCCCCAGCATTTT,.,TRBJ1-5,TRBV28,many
CSVVADSYEQYF,TGCAGCGTTGTGGCCGACTCCTACGAGCAGTACTTC,.,TRBJ2-7,TRBV29-1,.
CASRPGTGDTGELFF,TGTGCCAGCAGACCCGGGACAGGGGACACCGGGGAGCTGTTTTTT,TRBD1,TRBJ2-2,TRBV6-1,few
CASRGGSVNQPQHF,TGTGCCAGCAGGGGGGGATCGGTCAATCAGCCCCAGCATTTT,.,TRBJ1-5,TRBV28,few
CASSPGTGGRNQPQHF,TGCGCCAGCAGCCCTGGGACAGGGGGTCGCAATCAGCCCCAGCATTTT,TRBD1,TRBJ1-5,TRBV5-1,few
CASSNGQVAEAFF,TGTGCCAGCAGCAACGGACAGGTGGCTGAAGCTTTCTTT,TRBD1,TRBJ1-1,TRBV7-2,few
CASSYMGRNYEQYF,TGTGCCAGCAGTTACATGGGCCGAAACTACGAGCAGTACTTC,.,TRBJ2-7,TRBV6-9,many
CATRKQGQLNEKLFF,TGTGCCACCAGGAAACAAGGACAGTTGAATGAAAAACTGTTTTTT,.,TRBJ1-4,TRBV2,.
CSAVGNSYEQYF,TGCAGTGCCGTGGGCAACTCCTACGAGCAGTACTTC,.,TRBJ2-7,TRBV20-1,.
CATSDSGWGNEKLFF,TGTGCCACCAGTGACTCCGGATGGGGGAATGAAAAACTGTTTTTT,.,TRBJ1-4,TRBV24-1,.
CSARILGLGEKLFF,TGCAGTGCTAGAATTTTAGGGTTGGGGGAAAAACTGTTTTTT,.,TRBJ1-4,TRBV20-1,.
CASSLVSAANTEAFF,TGTGCCAGCAGCTTAGTATCGGCAGCGAACACTGAAGCTTTCTTT,.,TRBJ1-1,TRBV7-8,.
CASSVDRGGIYEQYF,TGTGCCAGCAGCGTAGACCGGGGAGGAATCTACGAGCAGTACTTC,.,TRBJ2-7,TRBV5-1,.
CASSLGGLPTLAKNIQYF,TGCGCCAGCAGCTTGGGCGGGTTACCAACCCTAGCCAAAAACATTCAGTACTTC,.,TRBJ2-4,TRBV5-1,.
CSVAGTSGRGTGELFF,TGCAGCGTTGCCGGGACTAGCGGGAGAGGGACCGGGGAGCTGTTTTTT,TRBD2,TRBJ2-2,TRBV29-1,.
CASKRETGQPQHF,TGCGCCAGCAAAAGGGAGACAGGGCAGCCCCAGCATTTT,TRBD1,TRBJ1-5,TRBV10-2,.
CASSPTNPGLAGGTVGELFF,TGTGCCAGCAGCCCAACCAACCCGGGACTAGCGGGAGGGACGGTCGGGGAGCTGTTTTTT,TRBD2,TRBJ2-2,TRBV7-2,.
CASSMGQEYNEQFF,TGTGCCAGCAGCATGGGACAGGAGTACAATGAGCAGTTCTTC,TRBD1,TRBJ2-1,TRBV11-3,many